One and the same sample provided the 29 T cell receptor beta chains below, sequenced in a study of blood T cell repertoires in COVID-19. TCRdb's copy holds only in-frame clones and misses some; the assay was immunoSEQ multiplex PCR. The table shows about 64,000 clones, with about 86% occurring only once. The sample consisted of peripheral blood. The receptor set was obtained from a man in his forties or fifties with acute or convalescent COVID-19.

The chain employs TRBV25-1 and TRBJ1-4; 11 bases are shared with TRBD1. The V gene's germline CDR1 is MGHDK and CDR2 SYGVNS. The J segment lost 2 bases and the V segment lost 8 bases, leaving 10 bases of the junction unmatched. The CDR3 spans 17 residues. CDR3 DNA sequence: TGTGCCAGCGCAGGGACAGGGGGATTCTCGACTAATGAAAAACTGTTTTTT. Its translation: CASAGTGGFSTNEKLFF.

This chain uses TRBV9 with TRBJ2-2; 9 bases are shared with TRBD2. The CDR3 is made up of 17 amino acids. Germline V gives CDR1 SGDLS, CDR2 YYNGEE. V lost 1 base to trimming and J lost 0 bases; unmatched junction nucleotides: 4. The CDR3 loop is CASSVNSGGTNTGELFF. The CDR3 coding sequence is TGTGCCAGCAGCGTAAACAGCGGGGGGACGAACACCGGGGAGCTGTTTTTT.

The chain couples TRBV27 to TRBJ2-5; D may be TRBD1 (6 bases). Germline CDR1 reads MNHEY; CDR2 reads SMNVEV (reference sequence). The CDR3 has 20 residues. The ends were cut back, 5 bases at V and 3 bases at J, with 31 bases in the middle. This CDR3 reads CASSPRRPGDWFLGKETQYF. The CDR3 region has the DNA TGTGCCAGCAGTCCCCGGCGGCCAGGGGATTGGTTTTTGGGCAAAGAGACCCAGTACTTC.

The chain recombines TRBV11-2 with TRBJ2-3; 8 nucleotides align to TRBD2. Germline CDR1 and CDR2: SGHAT and FQNNGV. V shed 2 bases and J 5 bases; nucleotides not matched to a gene: 9. This CDR3 comprises 16 residues. The CDR3 here is CASSLFLAGKGDTQYF. CDR3 bases: TGTGCCAGCAGCTTATTTTTAGCGGGGAAGGGAGATACGCAGTATTTT.

The chain links TRBV5-1 to TRBJ1-1; perhaps TRBD1 as D (6 bases). The V gene's germline CDR1 is SGHRS and CDR2 YFSETQ. This CDR3 is built from 13 residues. With 7 bases removed from V and 0 bases from J, the gap between germline ends came to 10 bases. The CDR3 DNA reads as TGCGCCAGCCGACAGGCCATGAACACTGAAGCTTTCTTT. Encoded protein: CASRQAMNTEAFF.

This rearrangement joins TRBV5-1 to TRBJ2-5; D perhaps matches TRBD1 (7 bases). Trimming stripped 0 bases from V and 2 bases from J, with 20 bases between. The CDR3 sequence is 18 residues long. From germline, CDR1 is SGHRS and CDR2 YFSETQ. Here the CDR3 reads CASSLAGNRGGGQETQYF. CDR3 sequence (DNA): TGCGCCAGCAGCTTGGCCGGTAACAGGGGTGGAGGGCAAGAGACCCAGTACTTC.

This clone showed up just a few times. The CDR3 DNA follows: TGTGCCAGCAGCCAAGTAATGGAGGGCGGCTACACCTTC. Translating it yields CASSQVMEGGYTF. J is TRBJ1-2 and V is TRBV14; D is unresolved. V was clipped by 1 base and J by 8 bases, with 11 bases between them. Germline CDR1 and CDR2: SGHDN and FVKESK. This CDR3 comprises 13 residues.

The chain recombines TRBV4-1 with TRBJ1-1; D not resolved. The CDR3 runs to 14 residues. The V gene lost 4 bases and the J gene lost 1 base, with 10 bases spanning the gap. Looked up from germline, CDR1 is MGHRA and CDR2 is YSYEKL. The CDR3 here is CASSRRDENTEAFF. CDR3 nucleotide sequence: TGCGCCAGCAGCCGCCGGGATGAGAACACTGAAGCTTTCTTT.

J is TRBJ1-1 and V is TRBV12-5, with D perhaps TRBD1 (6 bases). Germline CDR1 LGHNT, CDR2 FRNRAP. The V end was cut by 3 bases, the J end by 0 bases, with 14 bases between. CDR3 length equals 16 residues. The chain's CDR3 is CASGLQIGDMNTEAFF. The CDR3 DNA sequence: TGTGCTAGTGGTTTACAGATAGGGGACATGAACACTGAAGCTTTCTTT.

CDR3 protein: CATSSGGRSTGELFF. The CDR3 bases are TGTGCCACCAGCTCCGGGGGGCGGAGCACCGGGGAGCTGTTTTTT. The gene calls are TRBV15 and TRBJ2-2, with D perhaps matching TRBD2 (7 bases). Germline lookup yields CDR1 LNHNV and CDR2 YYDKDF (reference sequence). The germline V and J ends were trimmed by 5 bases and 4 bases, with 14 bases remaining between them. CDR3 length: 15 residues.

This clone was counted a few times. The J gene is TRBJ2-6, the V gene TRBV18; D remains unclear. Germline V gene lookup returns CDR1 KGHSH and CDR2 LQKENI. The V and J ends lost 2 bases and 0 bases respectively, with 5 bases between them. This CDR3 contains 15 residues. The CDR3 DNA follows: TGTGCCAGCTCACCATCGAGCTCTGGGGCCAACGTCCTGACTTTC. Residues: CASSPSSSGANVLTF.

This clone was seen more than once but under ten times. The chain combines TRBV9 with TRBJ1-1; D perhaps matches TRBD1 (5 bases). The CDR3 totals 14 residues. Germline values: CDR1 SGDLS, CDR2 YYNGEE. V was shortened by 3 bases and J by 0 bases, with 9 bases between the two germline ends. CDR3 amino acids: CASSAMGLNTEAFF. The CDR3 nucleotides read TGTGCCAGCAGCGCGATGGGGCTGAACACTGAAGCTTTCTTT.

This chain links TRBV24-1 with TRBJ2-5, with 8 bases identical to TRBD2. The CDR3 is 15 residues long. V was pared by 4 bases and J by 9 bases, with 12 bases of the junction left unmatched. The V gene's germline CDR1 is KGHDR and CDR2 SFDVKD. CDR3 amino acids: CATSDSGLDVRSQYF. CDR3 bases: TGTGCCACCAGTGACTCGGGACTAGATGTTCGGTCCCAGTACTTC.

The chain carries TRBV9 and TRBJ2-6; tentatively, D is TRBD1 (6 bases). This CDR3 is built from 15 residues. In germline, CDR1 is SGDLS, CDR2 YYNGEE. The V gene lost 4 bases and the J gene lost 2 bases, with 10 bases spanning the gap. The CDR3 DNA is TGTGCCAGCAGCTTAAAGGGGGCTGGGGCCAACGTCCTGACTTTC. It translates to CASSLKGAGANVLTF. The full variable domain, with the rest looked up from reference TRBV9 and TRBJ2-6, is DSGVTQTPKHLITATGQRVTLRCSPRSGDLSVYWYQQSLDQGLQFLIQYYNGEERAKGNILERFSAQQFPDLHSELNLSSLELGDSALYFCASSLKGAGANVLTFGAGSRLTVL.

The rearrangement joins TRBV5-1 to TRBJ1-1; perhaps TRBD1 as D (6 bases). Germline lookup yields CDR1 SGHRS and CDR2 YFSETQ. The germline V and J ends were trimmed by 0 bases and 0 bases, with 9 bases remaining between them. CDR3 size: 15 residues. CDR3 sequence: CASSLEGQMNTEAFF. As DNA, the CDR3 is TGCGCCAGCAGCTTGGAAGGACAGATGAACACTGAAGCTTTCTTT.

The V and J genes are TRBV25-1 and TRBJ1-4, with 7 bases aligning to TRBD1. Germline CDR1 and CDR2: MGHDK and SYGVNS. The CDR3 is 16 residues long. V trimming: 2 bases; J trimming: 8 bases; junction bases outside the gene matches: 11. CDR3 protein: CASSEGLGYRGEKLFF. In DNA, the CDR3 is TGTGCCAGCAGTGAAGGACTGGGCTACAGGGGCGAAAAACTGTTTTTT.

This chain uses TRBV6-2 or TRBV6-3 with TRBJ1-1; D perhaps matches TRBD1 (6 bases). The V end was cut by 2 bases, the J end by 5 bases, with 12 bases between. Germline lookup yields CDR1 MNHEY and CDR2 SVGEGT. The CDR3 has 14 amino acids. The CDR3 nucleotides read TGTGCCAGCAGTTACGTGGGACACCGAACTGAAGCTTTCTTT. Translation gives CASSYVGHRTEAFF.

The J gene is TRBJ1-1, the V gene TRBV2, with D uncertain. The CDR3 totals 12 residues. Germline lookup yields CDR1 SNHLY and CDR2 FYNNEI. Trimming left V 7 bases short and J 4 bases short, with 10 bases between. This CDR3 reads CASKSLGTEAFF. The CDR3 nucleotides read TGTGCCAGCAAATCTCTCGGCACTGAAGCTTTCTTT.

The chain recombines TRBV30 with TRBJ1-3; 8 nucleotides match TRBD1. The germline V gene encodes CDR1 GTSNPN and CDR2 SVGIG (reference sequence). This CDR3 is 15 amino acids long. V lost 4 bases, J lost 4 bases, and 9 bases stayed unmatched. In DNA form, the CDR3 reads TGTGCCTGGACAGCGGACAGGGCAGCGGGAAACACCATATATTTT. Translating gives CAWTADRAAGNTIYF.

This clone was seen a few times. V and J are TRBV28 and TRBJ2-7, with 9 bases fitting TRBD1. This CDR3 has 14 amino acids. Germline-derived CDR1 and CDR2 are MDHEN and SYDVKM. V shed 7 bases and J 3 bases; nucleotides not matched to a gene: 7. The CDR3 is CASTSTGGIYEQYF. The DNA for the CDR3 is TGTGCCAGCACTTCGACAGGGGGAATCTACGAGCAGTACTTC.

CDR3 in DNA: TGTGCCAGCACTCGGGAGGGGAGCGACCAATATGGCTACACCTTC. Its protein is CASTREGSDQYGYTF. The chain couples TRBV6-6 to TRBJ1-2, with a tentative D call TRBD1 (5 bases). Germline values: CDR1 MNHNY, CDR2 SVGAGI (reference sequence). Trimming took off 7 bases at V and 5 bases at J, with 20 bases between the two ends. The CDR3 consists of 15 residues.

This chain connects TRBV11-2 to TRBJ2-5; 8 nucleotides line up with TRBD2. The CDR3 contains 15 residues. V was clipped by 5 bases and J by 0 bases; unmatched bases: 5. The germline CDR1 and CDR2 sequences are SGHAT and FQNNGV. CDR3 DNA sequence: TGTGCCAGCAGCGAGAGCGGGGGCTACCAAGAGACCCAGTACTTC. Translating gives CASSESGGYQETQYF.

The chain has TRBV28 and TRBJ1-3; no definite D call. From germline, CDR1 is MDHEN and CDR2 SYDVKM. The CDR3 runs 15 residues. Trimming took 2 bases from V and 4 from J, leaving 12 bases between them. Here the CDR3 reads CASSLIRGVGNTIYF. Here the CDR3 DNA reads TGTGCCAGCAGTTTAATCCGCGGGGTAGGAAACACCATATATTTT.

V usage is TRBV4-1 and J usage is TRBJ1-4, with TRBD1 matching 10 bases. CDR1 and CDR2 from the germline V gene are MGHRA and YSYEKL. This CDR3 comprises 21 residues. V trimming: 0 bases; J trimming: 0 bases; junction bases outside the gene matches: 13. The CDR3 region has the DNA TGCGCCAGCAGCCAAGATGCCAGACAGGGGGCGAATCTGGCAACTAATGAAAAACTGTTTTTT. Protein sequence: CASSQDARQGANLATNEKLFF.

This sequence joins TRBV15 and TRBJ2-2; TRBD1 might be the D (5 bases). V was shortened by 1 base and J by 2 bases, with 11 bases between the two germline ends. This CDR3 contains 16 residues. Germline CDR1 reads LNHNV; CDR2 reads YYDKDF (reference sequence). The chain's CDR3 is CATSRGAGLNTGELFF. CDR3 nucleotides: TGTGCCACCAGCAGAGGGGCAGGGTTAAACACCGGGGAGCTGTTTTTT.

This rearrangement joins TRBV10-1 to TRBJ1-1; TRBD1 aligns across 7 bases. The germline V gene encodes CDR1 WNHNN and CDR2 SYGVQD (reference sequence). V was pared by 0 bases and J by 5 bases, with 9 bases of the junction left unmatched. The CDR3 has 16 amino acids. The CDR3 bases are TGCGCCAGCAGTGAGTCGATATTGGACAGGAGAACTGAAGCTTTCTTT. It encodes CASSESILDRRTEAFF.

V gene TRBV5-1 combines with J gene TRBJ2-7; possible D gene TRBD1, 5 bases. The CDR3 has 15 residues. The V end was cut by 1 base, the J end by 2 bases, with 13 bases between. Germline V gene sequence: CDR1 SGHRS, CDR2 YFSETQ. DNA of the CDR3: TGCGCCAGCAGCTTGATATCAGGGATCCCCTACGAGCAGTACTTC. Its protein is CASSLISGIPYEQYF.

The gene calls are TRBV7-9 and TRBJ1-2; tentative D call: TRBD1 (5 bases). The CDR3 spans 15 residues. Germline V lookup: CDR1 SEHNR, CDR2 FQNEAQ (reference sequence). Trimming stripped 4 bases from V and 4 bases from J, with 16 bases between. CDR3 sequence (DNA): TGTGCCAGCAGCTCGTCTCAGGCGGGGGGCTATGGCTACACCTTC. Protein product: CASSSSQAGGYGYTF.

J is TRBJ2-1 and V is TRBV29-1; 8 positions agree with TRBD1. This CDR3 has 15 amino acids. V gave up 6 bases and J gave up 5 bases; unmatched junction bases: 12. Germline assignment: CDR1 SQVTM and CDR2 ANQGSEA. The CDR3 coding sequence is TGCAGCGTCGCGTACAGGGGGACAGGAGACAATGAGCAGTTCTTC. As protein: CSVAYRGTGDNEQFF.